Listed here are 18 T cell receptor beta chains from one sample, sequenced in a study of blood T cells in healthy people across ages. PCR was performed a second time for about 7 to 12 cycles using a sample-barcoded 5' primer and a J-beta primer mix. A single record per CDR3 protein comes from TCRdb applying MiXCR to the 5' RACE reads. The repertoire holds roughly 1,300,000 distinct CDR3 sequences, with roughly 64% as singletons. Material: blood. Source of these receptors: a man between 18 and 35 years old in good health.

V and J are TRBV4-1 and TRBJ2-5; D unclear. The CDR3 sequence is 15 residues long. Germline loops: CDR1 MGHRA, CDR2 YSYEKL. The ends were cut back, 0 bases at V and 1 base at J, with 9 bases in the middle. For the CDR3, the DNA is TGCGCCAGCAGCCAAGAGAGGAGTTTCCAAGAGACCCAGTACTTC. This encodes CASSQERSFQETQYF.

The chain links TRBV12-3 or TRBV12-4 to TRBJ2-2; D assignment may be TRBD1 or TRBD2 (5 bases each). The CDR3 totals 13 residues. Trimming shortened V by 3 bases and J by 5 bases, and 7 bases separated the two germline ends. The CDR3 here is CASSLGETGELFF. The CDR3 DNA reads TGTGCCAGCAGTTTGGGGGAAACCGGGGAGCTGTTTTTT.

CDR3 sequence reads: CASGLGGGTQYF. The CDR3 DNA reads TGTGCCAGCGGGCTCGGCGGCGGTACGCAGTATTTT. The rearrangement joins TRBV7-2 to TRBJ2-3; D remains ambiguous. CDR1 and CDR2 (germline): SGHTA, FQGNSA. This CDR3 spans 12 amino acids. The V and J ends lost 8 bases and 8 bases respectively, with 14 bases between them. The variable domain in full, completed from reference TRBV7-2 and TRBJ2-3, reads GAGVSQSPSNKVTEKGKDVELRCDPISGHTALYWYRQSLGQGLEFLIYFQGNSAPDKSGLPSDRFSAERTGGSVSTLTIQRTQQEDSAVYLCASGLGGGTQYFGPGTRLTVL.

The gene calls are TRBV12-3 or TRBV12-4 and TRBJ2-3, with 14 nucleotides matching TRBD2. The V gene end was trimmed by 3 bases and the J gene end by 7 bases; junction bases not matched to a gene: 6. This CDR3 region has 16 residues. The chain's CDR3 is CASSFGLAGGPHTQYF. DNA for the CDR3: TGTGCCAGCAGTTTCGGACTAGCGGGAGGACCGCATACGCAGTATTTT.

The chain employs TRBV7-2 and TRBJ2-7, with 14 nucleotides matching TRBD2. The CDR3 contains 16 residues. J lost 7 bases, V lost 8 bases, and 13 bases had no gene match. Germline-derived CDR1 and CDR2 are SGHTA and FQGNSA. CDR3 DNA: TGTGCCAGCGGACAGTCTCGGACTAGCGGGAGGCCTGAGCAGTACTTC. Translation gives CASGQSRTSGRPEQYF.

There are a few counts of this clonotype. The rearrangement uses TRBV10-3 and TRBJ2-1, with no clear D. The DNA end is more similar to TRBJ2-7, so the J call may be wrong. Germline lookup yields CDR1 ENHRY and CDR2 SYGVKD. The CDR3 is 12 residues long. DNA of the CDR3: TGTGCCATCAGTGAGCGGCTCTACGAGCAGTACTTC. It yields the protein CAISERLYEQYF.

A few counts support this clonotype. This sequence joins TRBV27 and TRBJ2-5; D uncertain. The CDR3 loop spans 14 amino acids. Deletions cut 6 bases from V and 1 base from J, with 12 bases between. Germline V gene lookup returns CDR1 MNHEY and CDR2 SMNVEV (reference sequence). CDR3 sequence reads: CASSPLGSQETQYF. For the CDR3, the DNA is TGTGCCAGCAGCCCGTTGGGTAGCCAAGAGACCCAGTACTTC.

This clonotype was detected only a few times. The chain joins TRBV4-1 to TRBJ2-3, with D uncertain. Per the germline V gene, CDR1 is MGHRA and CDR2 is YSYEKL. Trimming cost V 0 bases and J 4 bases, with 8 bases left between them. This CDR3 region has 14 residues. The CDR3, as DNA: TGCGCCAGCAGCCAAGATTTCGTGCCAGATACGCAGTATTTT. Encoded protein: CASSQDFVPDTQYF.

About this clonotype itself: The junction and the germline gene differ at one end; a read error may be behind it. The CDR3 bases are TGCGCTAGCAGCCAGGGGACAGGGTCGGTCTACGAGCAGTACTTC. The encoded protein is CASSQGTGSVYEQYF. The chain employs TRBV4-1 and TRBJ2-7, with TRBD1 matching over 9 bases. The CDR3 extends over 15 amino acids. Germline loops: CDR1 MGHRA, CDR2 YSYEKL.

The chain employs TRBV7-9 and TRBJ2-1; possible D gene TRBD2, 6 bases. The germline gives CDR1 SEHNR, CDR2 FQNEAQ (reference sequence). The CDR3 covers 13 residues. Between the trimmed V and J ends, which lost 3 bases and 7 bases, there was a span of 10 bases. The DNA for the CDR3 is TGTGCCAGCAGCTTTCCCGGGAGTAATGAGCAGTTCTTC. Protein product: CASSFPGSNEQFF. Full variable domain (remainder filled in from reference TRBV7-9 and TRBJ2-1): DTGVSQNPRHKITKRGQNVTFRCDPISEHNRLYWYRQTLGQGPEFLTYFQNEAQLEKSRLLSDRFSAERPKGSFSTLEIQRTEQGDSAMYLCASSFPGSNEQFFGPGTRLTVL.

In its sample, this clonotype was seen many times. The CDR3 DNA sequence: TGTGCCAGCAGCCCTGGTGGGGAGGACACCTTC. This translates into CASSPGGEDTF. The chain is built from TRBV6-6 and TRBJ1-2; no definite D call. This CDR3 has 11 amino acids. Trimming left V 6 bases short and J 12 bases short, with 14 bases between. CDR1 is MNHNY and CDR2 is SVGAGI in the germline V gene (reference sequence).

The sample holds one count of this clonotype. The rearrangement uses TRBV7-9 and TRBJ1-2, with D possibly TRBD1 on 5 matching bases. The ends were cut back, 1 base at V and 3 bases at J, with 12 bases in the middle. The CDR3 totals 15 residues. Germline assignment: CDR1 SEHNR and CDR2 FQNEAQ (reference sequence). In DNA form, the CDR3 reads TGTGCCAGCAGCTTAGTGTTCGGACAAGACTATGGCTACACCTTC. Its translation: CASSLVFGQDYGYTF.

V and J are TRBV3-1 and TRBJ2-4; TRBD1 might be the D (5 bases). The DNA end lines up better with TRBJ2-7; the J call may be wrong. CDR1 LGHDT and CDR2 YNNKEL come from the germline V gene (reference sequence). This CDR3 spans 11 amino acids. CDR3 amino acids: CASFHQGEQYF. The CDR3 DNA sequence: TGTGCCAGCTTCCATCAGGGCGAGCAGTACTTC.

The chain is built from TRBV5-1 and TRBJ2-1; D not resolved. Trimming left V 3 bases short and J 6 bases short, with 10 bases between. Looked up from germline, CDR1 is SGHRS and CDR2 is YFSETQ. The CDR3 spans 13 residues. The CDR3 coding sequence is TGCGCCAGCAGCTATGTTGGGCGCAATGAGCAGTTCTTC. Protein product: CASSYVGRNEQFF.

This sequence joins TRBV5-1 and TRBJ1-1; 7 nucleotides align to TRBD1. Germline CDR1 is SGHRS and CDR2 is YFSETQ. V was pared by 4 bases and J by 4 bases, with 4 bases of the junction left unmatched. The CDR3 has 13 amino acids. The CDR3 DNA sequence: TGCGCCAGCAGCCCGACAGGGATCACTGAAGCTTTCTTT. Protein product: CASSPTGITEAFF.

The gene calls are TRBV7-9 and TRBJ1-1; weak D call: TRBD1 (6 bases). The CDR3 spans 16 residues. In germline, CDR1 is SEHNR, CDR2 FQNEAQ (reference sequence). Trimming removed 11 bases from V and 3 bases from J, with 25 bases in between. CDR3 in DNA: TGTGCCGCGGAGGGGGGTGGGGACAAGCACCACACTGAAGCTTTCTTT. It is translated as CAAEGGGDKHHTEAFF. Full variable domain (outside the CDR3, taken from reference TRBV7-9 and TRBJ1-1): DTGVSQNPRHKITKRGQNVTFRCDPISEHNRLYWYRQTLGQGPEFLTYFQNEAQLEKSRLLSDRFSAERPKGSFSTLEIQRTEQGDSAMYLCAAEGGGDKHHTEAFFGQGTRLTVV.

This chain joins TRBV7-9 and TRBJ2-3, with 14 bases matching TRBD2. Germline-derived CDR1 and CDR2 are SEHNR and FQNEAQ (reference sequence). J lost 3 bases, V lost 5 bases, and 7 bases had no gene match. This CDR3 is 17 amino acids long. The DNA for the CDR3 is TGTGCCAGCAGCCAGACCGGGACTAGCGGGAGAACAGATACGCAGTATTTT. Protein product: CASSQTGTSGRTDTQYF.

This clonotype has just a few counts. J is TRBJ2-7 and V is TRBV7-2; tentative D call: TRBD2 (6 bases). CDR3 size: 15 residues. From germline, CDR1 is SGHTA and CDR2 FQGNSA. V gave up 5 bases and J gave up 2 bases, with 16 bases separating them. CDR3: CASSISGTGAYEQYF. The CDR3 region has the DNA TGTGCCAGCAGCATCTCCGGGACTGGGGCCTACGAGCAGTACTTC.